This TCR beta chain was obtained from a study of T cell responses to AZD1222 COVID-19 vaccine. Study-level points and caveats: Just six AZD1222 recipients tested seropositive at baseline. Clonal diversity was possibly underestimated, and the donors were mostly white British, with more females. Vaccine-related CD4 TCRs covered spike, predominating at 160-218 and 743-854.

Turning to this clone: The target antigen is unknown.

CDR3 length equals 17 residues. Germline CDR1 and CDR2: MGHRA and YSYEKL. The V and J ends lost 4 bases and 4 bases, in that order; junction bases with no gene match: 14. TCRdb's copy holds only in-frame clones and misses some; the assay was immunoSEQ multiplex PCR. The sample contains over 85,000 clones, about four fifths of which appear only once. The source of this sequence is an adult in good health. The rearrangement links TRBV4-1 to TRBJ2-7, with 9 bases identical to TRBD1. Sequenced here: peripheral blood, sampled on day 0 of AZD1222 vaccination. Here the CDR3 DNA reads TGCGCCAGCAGCCGGTATGCGGGACAGGGTTTCTCTTACGAGCAGTACTTC. Translating gives CASSRYAGQGFSYEQYF.